Below are 8 T cell receptor beta chains sequenced from a single sample in a study of CD8+CD57+ T cells in acquired aplastic anemia. For sequencing, patients were chosen who had shown expansion of CD8+CD57+ cells by flow cytometry. According to the study, genomic DNA was the template for TCR beta VDJ and CDR3 profiling. TCRdb ran MiXCR on the reads and lists one entry per CDR3 protein. The table includes some 98,000 distinct CDR3 sequences, 65% to 70% detected once. The sample taken for sequencing was sorted CD4+, CD8+, or CD8+CD57+ T cells (not recorded which) from PBMCs. Receptors were obtained from a human donor with aplastic anemia.

V gene TRBV7-9 combines with J gene TRBJ1-6; no definite D call. CDR1 is SEHNR and CDR2 is FQNEAQ in the germline V gene (reference sequence). This CDR3 is 14 amino acids long. Trimming left V 5 bases short and J 6 bases short, with 11 bases between. The CDR3 region has the DNA TGTGCCAGCAGCCAAGATGTACCTAATTCACCCCTCCACTTT. It is translated as CASSQDVPNSPLHF.

This clonotype was observed a few times. Compared with germline, one end of the junction differs, possibly owing to a read error. V usage is TRBV6-1 and J usage is TRBJ1-2, with D perhaps matching TRBD1 (6 bases). Germline V CDR1 and CDR2: MNHNS, SASEGT. The CDR3 contains 14 residues. This CDR3 is CAGSEWAGAYGYTF. The CDR3 bases are TGTGCCGGCAGTGAATGGGCAGGGGCATATGGCTACACCTTC.

This clonotype was seen just once. The genes are TRBV20-1 and TRBJ2-5; weak D call: TRBD1 (5 bases). The CDR3 is made up of 15 amino acids. CDR1 is DFQATT, CDR2 SNEGSKA, per germline (reference sequence). Trimming took off 3 bases at V and 5 bases at J, with 19 bases between the two ends. CDR3 sequence reads: CSARLFRVAWETQYF. The DNA for the CDR3 is TGCAGTGCTAGGCTGTTCAGGGTTGCATGGGAGACCCAGTACTTC.

This clonotype has a count of ten or more. The chain joins TRBV4-1 to TRBJ2-1; no definite D call. The germline V and J ends were trimmed by 1 base and 4 bases, with 11 bases remaining between them. The CDR3 sequence is 15 residues long. Germline assignment: CDR1 MGHRA and CDR2 YSYEKL. CDR3 nucleotides: TGCGCCAGCAGCCAAGTTCGGACGGATTACAATGAGCAGTTCTTC. It is translated as CASSQVRTDYNEQFF.

V usage is TRBV20-1 and J usage is TRBJ1-5; D gene ambiguous. Germline CDR1 is DFQATT and CDR2 is SNEGSKA (reference sequence). Trimming took off 5 bases at V and 2 bases at J, with 16 bases between the two ends. CDR3 length: 15 amino acids. The CDR3 DNA reads TGCAGTGCTTATACCGGGTCCTGGGGCAATCAGCCCCAGCATTTT. It codes for CSAYTGSWGNQPQHF.

V usage is TRBV27 and J usage is TRBJ1-1, with D perhaps matching TRBD1 (5 bases). Trimming took off 1 base at V and 10 bases at J, with 19 bases between the two ends. This CDR3 is 15 amino acids long. From germline, CDR1 is MNHEY and CDR2 SMNVEV (reference sequence). CDR3 DNA: TGTGCCAGCAGTTTATTCGGCGACAGAAAGGTGGGAGCTTTCTTT. Its protein is CASSLFGDRKVGAFF.

The chain links TRBV5-4 to TRBJ2-7; 8 positions match TRBD2. The V gene end was trimmed by 6 bases and the J gene end by 3 bases; junction bases not matched to a gene: 5. Germline-derived CDR1 and CDR2 are SGHNT and YYREEE (reference sequence). This CDR3 region has 13 residues. Here the CDR3 reads CASKDSGNYEQYF. The CDR3 region has the DNA TGTGCCAGCAAGGATAGCGGGAACTACGAGCAGTACTTC.

The chain employs TRBV29-1 and TRBJ2-1; 8 bases are shared with TRBD2. J lost 6 bases, V lost 4 bases, and 2 bases had no gene match. CDR3 size: 12 residues. The germline V gene encodes CDR1 SQVTM and CDR2 ANQGSEA. CDR3 residues: CSVVGTSNEQFF. The CDR3 nucleotides read TGCAGCGTTGTCGGGACTAGCAATGAGCAGTTCTTC.